Given below is one T cell receptor (beta chain) in context. Its cognate antigen is unknown. One entry per CDR3 protein, called by TCRdb with MiXCR from the 5' RACE reads. Among 250,000 to 300,000 distinct CDR3 sequences, 20% were seen once, and the ten largest hold about 8.2%. This sample is part of a study of CD8 T cells in ankylosing spondylitis. Study-level findings and limits: What appeared characteristic of ankylosing spondylitis blood was a TCR beta motif of fewer than ten highly homologous variants.

The CDR3 has 17 residues. Trimming took 6 bases from V and 4 from J, leaving 21 bases between them. This chain links TRBV12-3 or TRBV12-4 with TRBJ2-2; D is unresolved. This clonotype was sampled from a male donor with ankylosing spondylitis or in good health (not recorded which). The sequenced material came from blood, either unsorted or a sorted T cell fraction (not recorded which). As DNA, the CDR3 is TGTGCCAGCAGACCGACGTTTGGGGATTCGAGCACCGGGGAGCTGTTTTTT. Translating gives CASRPTFGDSSTGELFF.